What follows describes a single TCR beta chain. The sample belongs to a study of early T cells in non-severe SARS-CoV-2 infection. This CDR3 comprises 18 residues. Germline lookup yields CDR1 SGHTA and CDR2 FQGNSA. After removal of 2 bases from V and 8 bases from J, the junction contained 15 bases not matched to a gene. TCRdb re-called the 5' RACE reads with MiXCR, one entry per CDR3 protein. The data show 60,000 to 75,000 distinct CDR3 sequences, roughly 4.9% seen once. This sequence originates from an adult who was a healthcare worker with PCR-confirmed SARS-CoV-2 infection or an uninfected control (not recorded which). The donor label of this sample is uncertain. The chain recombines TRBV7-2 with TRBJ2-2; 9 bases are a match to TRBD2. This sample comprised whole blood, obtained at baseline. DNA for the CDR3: TGTGCCAGCAGCTTAAGGGCCCTAGCGGGGAAACCGGTGGGGGAGCTGTTTTTT. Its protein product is CASSLRALAGKPVGELFF.